These 17 T cell receptor beta chains share one sample of origin, sequenced in a study of T cell responses to AZD1222 COVID-19 vaccine. Only in-frame clones appear in the TCRdb table, and some are missing; sequencing was by immunoSEQ multiplex PCR. The sample shows approximately 90,000 clones, about 90% of them seen only once. The sample consisted of peripheral blood, taken on day 0 of AZD1222 vaccination. These receptors originate from an adult in good health.

V and J are TRBV6-5 and TRBJ1-2; unclear D gene. Germline assignment: CDR1 MNHEY and CDR2 SVGAGI. The germline V and J ends were trimmed by 2 bases and 2 bases, with 9 bases remaining between them. CDR3 length: 14 residues. The CDR3 reads CASSYRDGNYGYTF. CDR3 nucleotide sequence: TGTGCCAGCAGTTACCGAGACGGGAACTATGGCTACACCTTC.

The chain recombines TRBV6-1 with TRBJ1-5; D not certain. With 0 bases removed from V and 6 bases from J, the gap between germline ends came to 12 bases. The CDR3 is made up of 15 amino acids. The germline V gene encodes CDR1 MNHNS and CDR2 SASEGT. The chain's CDR3 is CASSEAQGFGQPQHF. The CDR3 DNA follows: TGTGCCAGCAGTGAAGCGCAAGGTTTCGGTCAGCCCCAGCATTTT.

V usage is TRBV14 and J usage is TRBJ1-6; possibly TRBD1 for D (5 bases). The length of the CDR3 is 17 residues. Germline loops: CDR1 SGHDN, CDR2 FVKESK. V was cut by 0 bases and J by 6 bases, with 15 bases left in between. CDR3 bases: TGTGCCAGCAGCCAAGAATGGGGGAGAGGCATTAATTCACCCCTCCACTTT. Its translation is CASSQEWGRGINSPLHF.

The chain couples TRBV4-1 to TRBJ1-5; D possibly corresponds to TRBD1 (5 bases). V was pared by 0 bases and J by 4 bases, with 13 bases between. From germline, CDR1 is MGHRA and CDR2 YSYEKL. The CDR3 sequence is 16 residues long. The CDR3 sequence is CASSQDWAGTNQPQHF. CDR3 nucleotide sequence: TGCGCCAGCAGCCAAGATTGGGCAGGGACTAATCAGCCCCAGCATTTT.

The V call is TRBV7-3, the J call TRBJ1-2; 7 bases match TRBD1. Unmatched junction bases numbered 7, after V lost 1 base and J lost 2 bases. Germline-derived CDR1 and CDR2 are SGHTA and FQGTGA. The CDR3 spans 16 residues. The CDR3 DNA sequence: TGTGCCAGCAGCTTAATCCCGGAACAGGGGAACTATGGCTACACCTTC. This sequence encodes CASSLIPEQGNYGYTF.

The rearrangement joins TRBV18 to TRBJ2-7; 7 bases align to TRBD1. J gave up 0 bases and V 3 bases, and 5 bases lay outside the gene matches. The CDR3 length is 15 residues. Per germline, CDR1 KGHSH and CDR2 LQKENI. Here the CDR3 DNA reads TGTGCCAGCTCACCCCGCCGGGACAGCTCCTACGAGCAGTACTTC. Protein sequence: CASSPRRDSSYEQYF.

The V gene is TRBV3-1 (or the pseudogene TRBV3-2), the J gene TRBJ1-4; D gene ambiguous. The germline gives CDR1 LGHDT, CDR2 YNNKEL (reference sequence). Trimming left V 2 bases short and J 5 bases short, with 9 bases between. The CDR3 loop spans 14 amino acids. CDR3 in amino acids: CASSQMTSNEKLFF. In DNA form, the CDR3 reads TGTGCCAGCAGCCAAATGACCTCCAATGAAAAACTGTTTTTT.

J is TRBJ2-7 and V is TRBV2; 8 nucleotides match TRBD1. Losses at the gene ends were 6 bases for V and 0 bases for J; bases not matched to a gene: 10. The CDR3 runs 16 residues. Germline V CDR1 and CDR2: SNHLY, FYNNEI. The CDR3 DNA reads as TGTGCCAGCAGAGGAATCTCCGGGACAGGCTCCTACGAGCAGTACTTC. This translates into CASRGISGTGSYEQYF.

The chain recombines TRBV6-5 with TRBJ1-4; D gene uncertain. Germline-derived CDR1 and CDR2 are MNHEY and SVGAGI. The length of the CDR3 is 12 residues. V lost 0 bases, J lost 7 bases, and 3 bases lay in between. The CDR3 here is CASSYSGEKLFF. DNA for the CDR3: TGTGCCAGCAGTTACTCGGGTGAAAAACTGTTTTTT.

The J gene is TRBJ2-1, the V gene TRBV6-2 or TRBV6-3, with D perhaps TRBD2 (5 bases). The V gene's germline CDR1 is MNHEY and CDR2 SVGEGT. The CDR3 is 15 residues long. The V end lost 0 bases, the J end lost 4 bases, and 10 bases lay between the germline ends. CDR3 sequence reads: CASSYSPRLYNEQFF. Written as DNA, the CDR3 is TGTGCCAGCAGTTACTCGCCGAGACTATACAATGAGCAGTTCTTC.

This clone was detected once. The chain recombines TRBV6-5 with TRBJ2-4; 7 nucleotides match TRBD1. V lost 8 bases and J lost 6; bases outside the gene matches: 10. CDR1 is MNHEY, CDR2 SVGAGI, per germline. The length of the CDR3 is 14 residues. CDR3 loop: CASVLGTEINIQYF. CDR3 bases: TGTGCCAGCGTCCTGGGGACAGAGATAAACATTCAGTACTTC.

This clone was picked up one time. The chain links TRBV19 to TRBJ1-2; no firm D call. The germline CDR1 and CDR2 sequences are LNHDA and SQIVND (reference sequence). CDR3 length: 12 amino acids. The V gene lost 7 bases and the J gene lost 8 bases, with 14 bases spanning the gap. The CDR3 sequence: CASKSPFDGYTF. CDR3 nucleotide sequence: TGTGCCAGTAAGAGTCCGTTTGACGGCTACACCTTC.

The gene calls are TRBV7-9 and TRBJ1-6; no definite D call. The CDR3 is made up of 16 amino acids. Per the germline V gene, CDR1 is SEHNR and CDR2 is FQNEAQ (reference sequence). V lost 1 base, J lost 10 bases, and 17 bases lay in between. CDR3: CASSLVSQVPPSPLHF. CDR3 coding DNA: TGTGCCAGCAGCTTAGTGAGTCAGGTTCCCCCATCACCCCTCCACTTT. The entire variable domain, with the rest obtained from reference TRBV7-9 and TRBJ1-6, is as follows: DTGVSQNPRHKITKRGQNVTFRCDPISEHNRLYWYRQTLGQGPEFLTYFQNEAQLEKSRLLSDRFSAERPKGSFSTLEIQRTEQGDSAMYLCASSLVSQVPPSPLHFGNGTRLTVT.

The chain couples TRBV27 to TRBJ1-1; D not certain. The CDR3 sequence is 13 residues long. The V end lost 5 bases, the J end lost 1 base, and 8 bases lay between the germline ends. Per the germline V gene, CDR1 is MNHEY and CDR2 is SMNVEV (reference sequence). Written as DNA, the CDR3 is TGTGCCAGCAGTCTGAGCAGGAACACTGAAGCTTTCTTT. Residues: CASSLSRNTEAFF.

This clone is a singleton in its sample. V gene TRBV2 combines with J gene TRBJ2-5; D is unresolved. CDR1 is SNHLY and CDR2 is FYNNEI in the germline V gene. Deletions cut 5 bases from V and 2 bases from J, with 6 bases between. The CDR3 contains 12 residues. CDR3 region: CASSQEQETQYF. CDR3 bases: TGTGCCAGCAGTCAGGAACAAGAGACCCAGTACTTC.

The V call is TRBV7-6, the J call TRBJ2-1; maybe TRBD2 (6 bases). Per germline, CDR1 SGHVS and CDR2 FNYEAQ. The CDR3 length is 15 residues. Trimming took 3 bases from V and 4 from J, leaving 13 bases between them. The CDR3 protein is CASSFMASEYNEQFF. In DNA form, the CDR3 reads TGTGCCAGCAGCTTTATGGCTAGCGAATACAATGAGCAGTTCTTC.

This chain links TRBV5-1 with TRBJ2-1; TRBD2 matches 9 bases. Germline CDR1 is SGHRS and CDR2 is YFSETQ. The CDR3 runs to 15 residues. V gave up 4 bases and J gave up 5 bases; unmatched junction bases: 7. The CDR3 here is CASSKTSGYDNEQFF. Here the CDR3 DNA reads TGCGCCAGCAGCAAAACTAGCGGGTACGACAATGAGCAGTTCTTC.